The entry below gives a single TCR beta chain sequence along with its context. The data were taken from a study of blood T cell repertoires in COVID-19. The data were produced by immunoSEQ multiplex PCR, yet TCRdb's version contains in-frame clones alone and is incomplete. The sample contains approximately 300,000 clones, roughly 90% of which appear only once. The TCR comes from a man between 18 and 35 years old who had recovered from COVID-19. The source material was peripheral blood.

This CDR3 is CASAVGGGYEQYF. Here the CDR3 DNA reads TGTGCCAGTGCGGTTGGAGGTGGCTACGAGCAGTACTTC. V usage is TRBV19 and J usage is TRBJ2-7; weak D call: TRBD2 (5 bases). V lost 8 bases and J lost 3, with 14 bases in between. The CDR3 sequence is 13 residues long. The germline V gene has CDR1 LNHDA and CDR2 SQIVND (reference sequence). Drawing the rest from reference TRBV19 and TRBJ2-7, the complete variable domain is DGGITQSPKYLFRKEGQNVTLSCEQNLNHDAMYWYRQDPGQGLRLIYYSQIVNDFQKGDIAEGYSVSREKKESFPLTVTSAQKNPTAFYLCASAVGGGYEQYFGPGTRLTVT.